This is a list of T cell receptor beta chains from one sample in a study of cytomegalovirus exposure and HLA in healthy donors. Some clones are missing from TCRdb's copy, which holds only in-frame ones; the method was immunoSEQ multiplex PCR. The profile shows about 94,000 clones, over 65% of them singletons. Specimen: PBMCs. These receptors came from a woman aged 55-70 years in good health and CMV-seronegative. CDR3s include the opening cysteine and the closing phenylalanine or tryptophan. The D gene is left open where the match is weak. Rows may omit the clone size; those that give it use once, few, many or a size class.

TRBJ1-1 | TRBV7-2 | . | few | TGTGCCAGCAGCTTAGCAGGGGTCGCAGCTTTCTTT | CASSLAGVAAFF
TRBJ1-1 | TRBV11-2 | . | . | TGTGCCAGCAGCTTTCGACAGGCCCCGAACACTGAAGCTTTCTTT | CASSFRQAPNTEAFF
TRBJ1-5 | TRBV2 | . | . | TGTGCCAGCACACGGGGAATTCAGCCCCAGCATTTT | CASTRGIQPQHF
TRBJ1-1 | TRBV5-3 | . | . | TGTGCCAGAAGCTTGAGGGGTTCTCAGACCAGGTTAGGCACTGAAGCTTTCTTT | CARSLRGSQTRLGTEAFF
TRBJ2-5 | TRBV6-5 | . | . | TGTGCCAGCGGCGGAGAGTGGGAGACCCAGTACTTC | CASGGEWETQYF
TRBJ1-5 | TRBV10-3 | . | . | TGTGCCATCAGTGAGTCGGGTCTAGCGTCTAGCAATCAGCCCCAGCATTTT | CAISESGLASSNQPQHF
TRBJ1-2 | TRBV19 | . | . | TGTGCCAGTAAACAGGGACTATATGGCTACACCTTC | CASKQGLYGYTF
TRBJ2-7 | TRBV5-4 | TRBD2 | . | TGTGCCAGCAGCTCAGCGGGGCTCTACGAGCAGTACTTC | CASSSAGLYEQYF
TRBJ1-6 | TRBV6-5 | . | . | TGTGCCAGCAGTTCCTCCGGGACCTATAATTCACCCCTCCACTTT | CASSSSGTYNSPLHF
TRBJ1-2 | TRBV15 | . | . | TGTGCCACCAGCAGAGATGGGGGAGGGAACTATGGCTACACCTTC | CATSRDGGGNYGYTF
TRBJ1-6 | TRBV5-4 | TRBD1 | once | TGTGCCAGCAGCGTTGACAGGGGCAATTCACCCCTCCACTTT | CASSVDRGNSPLHF
TRBJ1-2 | TRBV10-3 | TRBD1 | . | TGTGCCATCGCCGGGACAGGGAACTATGGCTACACCTTC | CAIAGTGNYGYTF
TRBJ2-7 | TRBV2 | . | . | TGTGCCAGCAGTGAACCAGGGTCCTACGAGCAGTACTTC | CASSEPGSYEQYF
TRBJ2-7 | TRBV30 | . | . | TGTGCCTGGAGTGTAACTTTATACGAGCAGTACTTC | CAWSVTLYEQYF
TRBJ1-4 | TRBV7-6 | . | . | TGTGCCAGCAGCTTATTGCGGCAGACTAATGAAAAACTGTTTTTT | CASSLLRQTNEKLFF
TRBJ1-3 | TRBV6-6 | . | . | TGTGCCAGCAGTTACACCAGGGGTAGCTCTGGAAACACCATATATTTT | CASSYTRGSSGNTIYF
TRBJ2-2 | TRBV9 | . | . | TGTGCCAGCAGCGTAGTAGCCCTAGCGAAATACACCGGGGAGCTGTTTTTT | CASSVVALAKYTGELFF
TRBJ1-2 | TRBV5-4 | . | . | TGTGCCAGCAGCGGGCAGGGGAGCAGCTATGGCTACACCTTC | CASSGQGSSYGYTF
TRBJ2-7 | TRBV6-1 | TRBD1 | . | TGTGCCAGCAGAGGGACCGACAGGGGACACGAGCAGTACTTC | CASRGTDRGHEQYF
TRBJ1-1 | TRBV7-2 | TRBD1 | . | TGTGCCAGCAGCGCTTTACAGGGGATGGAGGGAGCTTTCTTT | CASSALQGMEGAFF
TRBJ2-7 | TRBV19 | TRBD2 | . | TGTGCCAGTAGTATCTCCTCCGGGAGGCCCTACGAGCAGTACTTC | CASSISSGRPYEQYF
TRBJ2-1 | TRBV9 | TRBD1 | . | TGTGCCAGCAGCGTAGGAGGGGGGACAGGCTACAATGAGCAGTTCTTC | CASSVGGGTGYNEQFF
TRBJ2-1 | TRBV2 | TRBD2 | . | TGTGCCAGCAGTGTGACTAGCGGTCTGAGCTCCTACAATGAGCAGTTCTTC | CASSVTSGLSSYNEQFF
TRBJ1-5 | TRBV5-1 | . | . | TGCGCCAGCAGGGACGGGGGGGATAGCAATCAGCCCCAGCATTTT | CASRDGGDSNQPQHF
TRBJ1-4 | TRBV16 | . | few | TGTGCCAGCAGCCAATCCCCACGGAAACTGTTTTTT | CASSQSPRKLFF
TRBJ2-2 | TRBV29-1 | . | . | TGCAGCGTTGAAGTACAGCTTAACACCGGGGAGCTGTTTTTT | CSVEVQLNTGELFF
TRBJ2-1 | TRBV2 | TRBD2 | . | TGTGCCAGCAGATTTAGCGGGGGCGTCTACAATGAGCAGTTCTTC | CASRFSGGVYNEQFF
TRBJ1-2 | TRBV4-1 | TRBD1 | . | TGCGCCAGCAGCGCAGGACAGGGGACCAACTATGGCTACACCTTC | CASSAGQGTNYGYTF
TRBJ1-2 | TRBV7-2 | . | few | TGTGCCAGCAGCCCACGGGGTGACTATGGCTACACCTTC | CASSPRGDYGYTF
TRBJ2-6 | TRBV14 | . | . | TGTGCCAGCAGCCCACACAGCTCTGGGGCCAACGTCCTGACTTTC | CASSPHSSGANVLTF
TRBJ2-5 | TRBV15 | . | once | TGTGCCACCAGCAGAGCGGAGGGCCCGGAAGAGACCCAGTACTTC | CATSRAEGPEETQYF
TRBJ2-7 | TRBV28 | TRBD2 | . | TGTGCCAGCAGCCCCTACCCGACTAGCGGGAGCGGGAACGAGCAGTACTTC | CASSPYPTSGSGNEQYF
TRBJ1-5 | TRBV9 | . | . | TGTGCCAGCAGCGGGGGACACCACGACTATAGCAATCAGCCCCAGCATTTT | CASSGGHHDYSNQPQHF